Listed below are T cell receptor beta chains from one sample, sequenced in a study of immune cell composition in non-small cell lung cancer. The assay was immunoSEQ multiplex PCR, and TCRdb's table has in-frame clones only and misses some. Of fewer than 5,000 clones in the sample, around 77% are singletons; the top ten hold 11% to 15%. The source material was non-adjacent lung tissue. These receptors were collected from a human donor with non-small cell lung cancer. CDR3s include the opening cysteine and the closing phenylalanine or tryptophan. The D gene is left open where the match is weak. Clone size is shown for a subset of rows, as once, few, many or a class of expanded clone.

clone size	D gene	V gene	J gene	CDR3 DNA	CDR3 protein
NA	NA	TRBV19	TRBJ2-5	TGTGCCAGTAGTTGGGGCGGCGAAGAGACCCAGTACTTC	CASSWGGEETQYF
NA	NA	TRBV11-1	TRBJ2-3	TGTGCCAGCAGCCAGAGAGGTTACGGAGCAGATACGCAGTATTTT	CASSQRGYGADTQYF
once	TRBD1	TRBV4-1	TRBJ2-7	TGCGCCAGCAGCCTGTCCGGGACAGGGTCCTACGAGCAGTACTTC	CASSLSGTGSYEQYF
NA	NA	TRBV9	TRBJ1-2	TGTGCCAGCAGCCCCCGTCTTGAGGGTGCAGGTGGCTACACCTTC	CASSPRLEGAGGYTF
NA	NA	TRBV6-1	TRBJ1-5	TGTGCCAGCAGTGAGGGCGGAGGCCCCCAGCATTTT	CASSEGGGPQHF
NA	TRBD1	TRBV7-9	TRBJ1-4	TGTGCCAGCAGCTTAGGAATACAGGGGGCAGGGGAAAAACTGTTTTTT	CASSLGIQGAGEKLFF
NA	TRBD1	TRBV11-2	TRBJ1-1	TGTGCCAGCAGGGTGATGGGACAGGTAGCTGACACTGAAGCTTTCTTT	CASRVMGQVADTEAFF
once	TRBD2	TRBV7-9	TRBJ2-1	TGTGCCAGCAGCTTATACTCTAGCGGGAGAATTATCTACAATGAGCAGTTCTTC	CASSLYSSGRIIYNEQFF
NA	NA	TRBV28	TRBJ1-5	TGTGCCACCCGGAGGGCCCAGGGAGGGTTTCAGCCCCAGCATTTT	CATRRAQGGFQPQHF
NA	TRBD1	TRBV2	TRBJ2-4	TGTGCCAGCATGGGACAGATGACAGCCAAAAACATTCAGTACTTC	CASMGQMTAKNIQYF
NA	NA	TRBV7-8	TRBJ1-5	TGTGCCAGCAGCTTCAAAGGGGAACAGCCCCAGCATTTT	CASSFKGEQPQHF
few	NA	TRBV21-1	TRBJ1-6	TGTGCCAGCAGCAAACGGGACAGGGCTTCACCCCTCCACTTT	CASSKRDRASPLHF
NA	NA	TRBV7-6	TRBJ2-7	TGTGCCAGCAGCCCACTGGGGCAGGAGCTACCCTACGAGCAGTACTTC	CASSPLGQELPYEQYF
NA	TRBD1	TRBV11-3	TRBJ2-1	TGTGCCAGCAGCTTAGAGGGGACAGGGACAAGGAATGAGCAGTTCTTC	CASSLEGTGTRNEQFF
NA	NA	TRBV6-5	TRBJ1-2	TGTGCCAGCAGTTACTCGGCCTCAGGGAAATATGGCTACACCTTC	CASSYSASGKYGYTF
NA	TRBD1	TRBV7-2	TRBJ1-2	TGTGCCAGCAGCTCGCGACAGGGTAACTATGGCTACACCTTC	CASSSRQGNYGYTF
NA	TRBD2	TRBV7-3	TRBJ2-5	TGTGCCAGCAGTCATGGGCGGGGGGGCCCAGGGCAAGAGACCCAGTACTTC	CASSHGRGGPGQETQYF
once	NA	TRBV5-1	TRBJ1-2	TGCGCCAGCAGCTTGGAAAGGCCGCGAAGCGATGGCTACACCTTC	CASSLERPRSDGYTF
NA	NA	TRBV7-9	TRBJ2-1	TGTGCCAGCAGGGCAGGCCCCGGATCCTACAATGAGCAGTTCTTC	CASRAGPGSYNEQFF
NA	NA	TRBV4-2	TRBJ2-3	TGTGCCAGCAGCCAAGAAGACTATACAGATACGCAGTATTTT	CASSQEDYTDTQYF
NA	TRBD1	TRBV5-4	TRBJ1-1	TGTGCCAGCAGCTATGGACAGGGGGCAGGGATGAACACTGAAGCTTTCTTT	CASSYGQGAGMNTEAFF
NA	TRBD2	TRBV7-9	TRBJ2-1	TGTGCCAGCAGCCGATTAGCGGGAGCCCCCAGAGATGAGCAGTTCTTC	CASSRLAGAPRDEQFF
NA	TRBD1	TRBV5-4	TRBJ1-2	TGTGCCAGCAGCTCCAACCTTGACAGGGATGGCTACACCTTC	CASSSNLDRDGYTF
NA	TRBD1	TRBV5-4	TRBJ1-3	TGTGCCAGCAGCGCGGGACAGGGGTCTGGAAACACCATATATTTT	CASSAGQGSGNTIYF
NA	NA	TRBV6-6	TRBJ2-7	TGTGCCAGCAGGAAGGAAACCGGGACAGCGGGCGAGCAGTACTTC	CASRKETGTAGEQYF
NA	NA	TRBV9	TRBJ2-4	TGTGCCAGCAGTCCCGAGGCGGGAACTGGAAACATTCAGTACTTC	CASSPEAGTGNIQYF
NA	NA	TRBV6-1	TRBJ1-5	TGTGCCAGCAATGGCCAAGAGGGCTATCAGCCCCAGCATTTT	CASNGQEGYQPQHF
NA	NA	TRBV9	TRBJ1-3	TGTGCCAGCAGCCCTACGGGGGGGCTACGAAACACCATATATTTT	CASSPTGGLRNTIYF
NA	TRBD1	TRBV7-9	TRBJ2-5	TGTGCCAGCAGCTTAGGCAGACAGGGAGAGACCCAGTACTTC	CASSLGRQGETQYF
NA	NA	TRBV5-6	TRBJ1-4	TGTGCCAGCAGCTGGGGAGGGCCTAATGAAAAACTGTTTTTT	CASSWGGPNEKLFF
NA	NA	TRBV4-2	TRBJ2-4	TGTGCCAGCAGCCAAGAGGTTCCCTCGGGAAACATTCAGTACTTC	CASSQEVPSGNIQYF
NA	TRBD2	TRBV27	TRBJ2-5	TGTGCCAGCAAGAGTAGCGGGAGAGGAGAGACCCAGTACTTC	CASKSSGRGETQYF
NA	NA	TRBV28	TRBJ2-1	TGTGCCAGCAGTTCTCTCGAAGCGGGCTCCTACAATGAGCAGTTCTTC	CASSSLEAGSYNEQFF
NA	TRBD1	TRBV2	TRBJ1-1	TGTGCCAGCGAGGGACAGGCCTTCAAAGCTGAAGCTTTCTTT	CASEGQAFKAEAFF
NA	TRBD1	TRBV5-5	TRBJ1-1	TGTGCCAGCAGCTTCTGGACAGGGGATAACCAGGGGGCTTTCTTT	CASSFWTGDNQGAFF
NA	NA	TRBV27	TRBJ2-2	TGTGCCAGTGGCAGCGCCACCGGGGAGCTGTTTTTT	CASGSATGELFF
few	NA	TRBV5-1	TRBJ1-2	TGCGCCAGCAGCGGTGGTGGCGGGGAAGAAGGGGCTGGCTACACCTTC	CASSGGGGEEGAGYTF
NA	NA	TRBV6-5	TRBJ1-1	TGTGCCAGCAGCCCGCTACAGGGGAACACTGAAGCTTTCTTT	CASSPLQGNTEAFF
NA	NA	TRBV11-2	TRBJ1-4	TGTGCCAGCCATAGAGGAGGTGGCGTTGAAAAACTGTTTTTT	CASHRGGGVEKLFF